The entry that follows covers one T cell receptor beta chain sequence. The antigen is unknown. Repertoires were generated with immunoSEQ multiplex PCR, while TCRdb's copy carries only in-frame clones and drops some. The table shows 40,000 or so clones, with approximately 92% occurring only once. Trimming shortened V by 4 bases and J by 1 base, and 8 bases separated the two germline ends. Germline V gene data show CDR1 as SEHNR and CDR2 as FQNEAQ (reference sequence). The CDR3 is 14 amino acids. The data originate from a study of neoadjuvant nivolumab and ipilimumab in lung cancer. Study summary: The combination arm added day-1 ipilimumab 1 mg/kg to nivolumab 3 mg/kg on days 1, 15, 29. General study findings and limits: Resected-tumor TCR richness correlated positively with pretherapy blood richness. Resected tumors had greater TCR richness and clonality than uninvolved lung. Only two of four nivolumab-treated tumors gained richness and clonality by surgery.

This TCR came from an adult with non-small cell lung cancer. Material: peripheral blood, obtained before neoadjuvant nivolumab, alone or with ipilimumab. This chain connects TRBV7-9 to TRBJ2-1, with a tentative D call TRBD1 (5 bases). CDR3 sequence (DNA): TGTGCCAGCAGCTCACAGGTTTCCTACAATGAGCAGTTCTTC. It encodes CASSSQVSYNEQFF.